This TCR beta chain is drawn from a study of blood T cell repertoires in COVID-19. The CDR3 has 14 residues. V lost 1 base, J lost 5 bases, and 8 bases lay in between. Germline lookup yields CDR1 LGHNA and CDR2 YSLEER. Sequencing was performed with immunoSEQ multiplex PCR; in TCRdb, only in-frame clones are kept and a portion is missing. The sample has around 300,000 clones; 90% are singletons. This clonotype was obtained from a woman between 18 and 29 years old with acute COVID-19. The gene calls are TRBV4-3 and TRBJ2-2; D gene uncertain. Sequencing was done on a sample of PBMCs or T cells enriched from blood (not recorded which). CDR3 nucleotides: TGCGCCAGCAGCCAAGTAGGAGTAACCGGGGAGCTGTTTTTT. Protein: CASSQVGVTGELFF.